Each of the 28 T cell receptor beta chains below was sequenced from the same sample in a study of response to subunit inactivated influenza vaccine. TCRdb redid the calling of the RT-PCR reads with MiXCR, one entry per CDR3 protein. The sample shows over 150,000 distinct CDR3 sequences, around an eighth of them seen only once. Sequenced material: CD8+ T cells sorted from PBMCs, taken more than 4 days after vaccination. The receptors were gathered from a middle-aged man who received an inactivated influenza vaccine.

A few counts support this clonotype. The chain is built from TRBV25-1 and TRBJ1-2, with D uncertain. The CDR3 length is 15 residues. The germline V and J ends were trimmed by 2 bases and 4 bases, with 14 bases remaining between them. Germline lookup yields CDR1 MGHDK and CDR2 SYGVNS. The CDR3 DNA sequence: TGTGCCAGCAGTGAAACCCTCCTGGGAAGCTATGGCTACACCTTC. This translates into CASSETLLGSYGYTF.

V and J are TRBV12-3 or TRBV12-4 and TRBJ2-3; D might be TRBD1 or TRBD2, each matching 6 bases. Trimming stripped 6 bases from V and 5 bases from J, with 18 bases between. The CDR3 has 15 amino acids. This CDR3 is CASSLGGTRGDTQYF. The DNA of the CDR3 is TGTGCCAGCAGCCTAGGGGGGACTCGAGGAGATACGCAGTATTTT.

There are a few counts of this clonotype. V gene TRBV20-1 combines with J gene TRBJ2-7; D might be TRBD2 (5 bases). Germline V lookup: CDR1 DFQATT, CDR2 SNEGSKA (reference sequence). Trimming shortened V by 0 bases and J by 2 bases, and 8 bases separated the two germline ends. This CDR3 spans 13 amino acids. CDR3 DNA: TGCAGTGCTAGAGATACGAGGGCCTACGAGCAGTACTTC. The encoded protein is CSARDTRAYEQYF.

The chain is built from TRBV4-2 and TRBJ1-2; 7 nucleotides agree with TRBD1. Unmatched junction bases numbered 1, after V lost 3 bases and J lost 0 bases. Per the germline V gene, CDR1 is LGHNA and CDR2 is YNFKEQ. The CDR3 has 14 amino acids. In DNA, the CDR3 is TGTGCCAGCAGCCAGACAGGGACTAACTATGGCTACACCTTC. It is translated as CASSQTGTNYGYTF.

The chain links TRBV20-1 to TRBJ2-7, with 9 bases identical to TRBD2. This CDR3 is 14 amino acids long. After removal of 0 bases from V and 3 bases from J, the junction contained 3 bases not matched to a gene. CDR1 DFQATT and CDR2 SNEGSKA come from the germline V gene (reference sequence). Here the CDR3 reads CSARDPSGVYEQYF. The DNA of the CDR3 is TGCAGTGCTAGAGATCCTAGCGGGGTCTACGAGCAGTACTTC.

Turning to this clonotype: Germline and junction disagree at one end, which may indicate a read error. The genes are TRBV7-7 and TRBJ2-7; D gene ambiguous. Germline V gene lookup returns CDR1 SSHAT and CDR2 FNYEAQ (reference sequence). The CDR3 runs 13 residues. CDR3 in amino acids: CASSLMGLSEQYF. CDR3 nucleotide sequence: TGTGCTAGCAGCTTAATGGGGTTAAGCGAGCAGTACTTC.

This sequence joins TRBV15 and TRBJ1-3; D uncertain. The length of the CDR3 is 13 residues. Germline loops: CDR1 LNHNV, CDR2 YYDKDF (reference sequence). V was shortened by 0 bases and J by 4 bases, with 4 bases between the two germline ends. The CDR3 region is CATSRDWGNTIYF. DNA of the CDR3: TGTGCCACCAGCAGAGACTGGGGAAACACCATATATTTT.

This rearrangement joins TRBV13 to TRBJ2-1; 7 bases line up with TRBD2. Germline V gene sequence: CDR1 PRHDT, CDR2 FYEKMQ (reference sequence). V lost 0 bases to trimming and J lost 6 bases; unmatched junction nucleotides: 8. The CDR3 sequence is 16 residues long. CDR3 sequence reads: CASSLGTGGSRNEQFF. As DNA, the CDR3 is TGTGCCAGCAGCTTAGGGACTGGCGGGAGTCGCAATGAGCAGTTCTTC.

In this sample, this clonotype turned up a few times. The genes are TRBV12-5 and TRBJ1-1; D unresolved. The V gene lost 1 base and the J gene lost 1 base, with 4 bases spanning the gap. Per the germline V gene, CDR1 is LGHNT and CDR2 is FRNRAP. The CDR3 spans 13 residues. The CDR3 is CASGLDWNTEAFF. CDR3 DNA sequence: TGTGCTAGTGGTTTGGACTGGAACACTGAAGCTTTCTTT.

The gene calls are TRBV12-3 or TRBV12-4 and TRBJ1-2; TRBD1 aligns across 12 bases. V was clipped by 5 bases and J by 7 bases; unmatched bases: 14. This CDR3 contains 17 residues. Here the CDR3 reads CASSPGQGAYDVSGYTF. CDR3 DNA: TGTGCCAGCAGTCCGGGACAGGGGGCCTACGACGTGAGTGGCTACACCTTC.

This clonotype was found a few times. This rearrangement joins TRBV7-9 to TRBJ2-5; D remains ambiguous. In germline, CDR1 is SEHNR, CDR2 FQNEAQ (reference sequence). This CDR3 has 13 residues. Trimming left V 11 bases short and J 0 bases short, with 13 bases between. CDR3 coding DNA: TGTGCCGCAGGCCCTGGCGACCAAGAGACCCAGTACTTC. Translated, it gives CAAGPGDQETQYF.

This clonotype was counted at least ten times. This chain uses TRBV12-3 or TRBV12-4 with TRBJ2-7; D tentatively reads TRBD1 or TRBD2 (5 bases each). The length of the CDR3 is 17 residues. Trimming took off 6 bases at V and 3 bases at J, with 24 bases between the two ends. DNA for the CDR3: TGTGCCAGCAGCCTGACCTACAGGTCTGTAGGAGGCTACGAGCAGTACTTC. Encoded protein: CASSLTYRSVGGYEQYF.

This clonotype was counted a few times. This chain joins TRBV9 and TRBJ2-5, with D tentatively TRBD1 or TRBD2 (5 bases each). The germline CDR1 and CDR2 sequences are SGDLS and YYNGEE. V was cut by 3 bases and J by 1 base, with 10 bases left in between. The CDR3 totals 14 residues. The CDR3 loop is CASSGRDLQETQYF. CDR3 bases: TGTGCCAGCAGCGGCAGGGACCTCCAAGAGACCCAGTACTTC. The full variable domain, completed using reference TRBV9 and TRBJ2-5, is DSGVTQTPKHLITATGQRVTLRCSPRSGDLSVYWYQQSLDQGLQFLIQYYNGEERAKGNILERFSAQQFPDLHSELNLSSLELGDSALYFCASSGRDLQETQYFGPGTRLLVL.

This clonotype was recorded a few times. The chain carries TRBV10-3 and TRBJ1-6; 8 bases match TRBD1. V was clipped by 3 bases and J by 12 bases; unmatched bases: 13. The CDR3 is 16 amino acids. CDR1 is ENHRY, CDR2 SYGVKD, per germline. The CDR3 region is CAISDLGQGGRLPLHF. The CDR3 DNA reads TGTGCCATCAGTGATCTTGGACAGGGCGGGCGACTACCCCTCCACTTT.

This chain joins TRBV20-1 and TRBJ1-6; 7 bases align to TRBD1. The CDR3 runs 18 residues. Germline V gives CDR1 DFQATT, CDR2 SNEGSKA (reference sequence). Trimming removed 0 bases from V and 2 bases from J; junction bases left unmatched: 10. This chain's CDR3 is CSARDRGPQSTYNSPLHF. The CDR3 bases are TGCAGTGCTAGAGATAGGGGGCCTCAATCTACCTATAATTCACCCCTCCACTTT.

This clonotype was detected only a few times. This rearrangement joins TRBV5-1 to TRBJ2-6; TRBD1 matches 9 bases. The J segment lost 3 bases and the V segment lost 1 base, leaving 17 bases of the junction unmatched. Germline V CDR1 and CDR2: SGHRS, YFSETQ. The CDR3 has 21 residues. The CDR3 loop reads CASSLKVPGQGFLGGANVLTF. DNA of the CDR3: TGCGCCAGCAGCTTGAAGGTGCCGGGACAGGGATTCTTAGGTGGGGCCAACGTCCTGACTTTC.

The chain employs TRBV13 and TRBJ2-1; 7 positions agree with TRBD2. CDR3 size: 17 residues. J was trimmed by 6 bases and V by 0 bases; bases with no gene match: 11. The germline CDR1 and CDR2 sequences are PRHDT and FYEKMQ (reference sequence). The CDR3 nucleotides are TGTGCCAGCAGCTTAGGAAGCGGGACCTATTCATTCAATGAGCAGTTCTTC. It encodes CASSLGSGTYSFNEQFF.

This clonotype was seen only a few times. The chain links TRBV6-5 to TRBJ2-3; 9 bases are a match to TRBD1. V lost 2 bases, J lost 4 bases, and 7 bases stayed unmatched. From germline, CDR1 is MNHEY and CDR2 SVGAGI. The CDR3 is 16 residues long. CDR3 amino acids: CASSYVGQGYSDTQYF. The DNA for the CDR3 is TGTGCCAGCAGTTACGTGGGACAGGGTTATTCAGATACGCAGTATTTT.

This clonotype was counted at least ten times. Written as DNA, the CDR3 is TGTGCCAGCAGTACCTCCGGGACTAGCGGGGATCAAGAGACCCAGTACTTC. Protein product: CASSTSGTSGDQETQYF. The rearrangement links TRBV2 to TRBJ2-5, with TRBD2 matching over 13 bases. V lost 5 bases, J lost 2 bases, and 8 bases stayed unmatched. This CDR3 spans 17 amino acids. Germline CDR1 reads SNHLY; CDR2 reads FYNNEI. Using reference TRBV2 and TRBJ2-5 for the parts outside the CDR3, the full variable domain is EPEVTQTPSHQVTQMGQEVILRCVPISNHLYFYWYRQILGQKVEFLVSFYNNEISEKSEIFDDQFSVERPDGSNFTLKIRSTKLEDSAMYFCASSTSGTSGDQETQYFGPGTRLLVL.

This clonotype was counted once. The V call is TRBV27, the J call TRBJ1-6; D may be TRBD1 (5 bases). The V gene's germline CDR1 is MNHEY and CDR2 SMNVEV (reference sequence). This CDR3 is 15 amino acids long. V was shortened by 2 bases and J by 5 bases, with 10 bases between the two germline ends. In DNA form, the CDR3 reads TGTGCCAGCAGTTTACGGGGGAGGAATAATTCACCCCTCCACTTT. It yields the protein CASSLRGRNNSPLHF.

This chain's CDR3 is CASSQERALAGYNEQFF. DNA of the CDR3: TGCGCCAGCAGCCAAGAACGGGCGCTAGCGGGGTACAATGAGCAGTTCTTC. This chain connects TRBV4-1 to TRBJ2-1; TRBD2 agrees at 9 bases. This CDR3 contains 17 residues. Germline CDR1 MGHRA, CDR2 YSYEKL. V lost 0 bases and J lost 4; bases outside the gene matches: 7.

The CDR3 loop is CASSTGVRRASDEQYF. CDR3 bases: TGTGCCAGCAGTACTGGCGTGAGGAGGGCGTCTGACGAGCAGTACTTC. V usage is TRBV6-5 and J usage is TRBJ2-7; perhaps TRBD2 as D (6 bases). The length of the CDR3 is 16 residues. The V and J ends lost 5 bases and 5 bases respectively, with 22 bases between them. Germline V gene sequence: CDR1 MNHEY, CDR2 SVGAGI.

This sequence joins TRBV28 and TRBJ2-7; D is uncertain. This CDR3 contains 14 residues. Deletions cut 3 bases from V and 0 bases from J, with 9 bases between. Germline V gives CDR1 MDHEN, CDR2 SYDVKM. The CDR3 region is CASSFFSSSYEQYF. The CDR3 coding sequence is TGTGCCAGCAGTTTTTTTAGTAGCTCCTACGAGCAGTACTTC.

Only a few counts were recorded for this clonotype. This chain connects TRBV20-1 to TRBJ2-7; 7 nucleotides line up with TRBD2. The CDR3 consists of 15 residues. Germline loops: CDR1 DFQATT, CDR2 SNEGSKA (reference sequence). V trimming: 0 bases; J trimming: 3 bases; junction bases outside the gene matches: 8. CDR3 sequence: CSARDSLADYYEQYF. In nucleotides, the CDR3 is TGCAGTGCTAGAGATTCGCTAGCGGACTACTACGAGCAGTACTTC.

V usage is TRBV7-6 and J usage is TRBJ2-2; TRBD2 matches at 10 bases. J lost 0 bases, V lost 3 bases, and 4 bases had no gene match. Germline loops: CDR1 SGHVS, CDR2 FNYEAQ. The CDR3 consists of 17 residues. CDR3 bases: TGTGCCAGCAGCTTCATAGCGGGAGGAACGAACACCGGGGAGCTGTTTTTT. This encodes CASSFIAGGTNTGELFF. Variable domain in full (rest from reference TRBV7-6 and TRBJ2-2): GAGVSQSPRYKVTKRGQDVALRCDPISGHVSLYWYRQALGQGPEFLTYFNYEAQQDKSGLPNDRFSAERPEGSISTLTIQRTEQRDSAMYRCASSFIAGGTNTGELFFGEGSRLTVL.

Ten or more counts support this clonotype. This rearrangement joins TRBV15 to TRBJ2-2; 7 bases align to TRBD1. The germline CDR1 and CDR2 sequences are LNHNV and YYDKDF (reference sequence). The CDR3 sequence is 15 residues long. V lost 3 bases, J lost 6 bases, and 7 bases stayed unmatched. The CDR3 reads CATSRGTAPAGELFF. The CDR3, as DNA: TGTGCCACCAGCAGGGGGACAGCCCCCGCCGGGGAGCTGTTTTTT. Full variable domain (rest looked up from reference TRBV15 and TRBJ2-2): DAMVIQNPRYQVTQFGKPVTLSCSQTLNHNVMYWYQQKSSQAPKLLFHYYDKDFNNEADTPDNFQSRRPNTSFCFLDIRSPGLGDTAMYLCATSRGTAPAGELFFGEGSRLTVL.

The rearrangement links TRBV7-9 to TRBJ2-7; possible D gene TRBD2, 6 bases. Between the trimmed V and J ends, which lost 6 bases and 6 bases, there was a span of 24 bases. Germline lookup yields CDR1 SEHNR and CDR2 FQNEAQ (reference sequence). The length of the CDR3 is 16 residues. The CDR3 DNA is TGTGCCAGCAGTTGGGGCGGAACTAGCCGGCTCGGCGAGCAGTACTTC. This sequence encodes CASSWGGTSRLGEQYF.

The rearrangement links TRBV11-2 to TRBJ2-1; D is undetermined. The V and J ends lost 1 base and 4 bases respectively, with 11 bases between them. From germline, CDR1 is SGHAT and CDR2 FQNNGV. This CDR3 contains 15 residues. The CDR3 reads CASSLAQLGYNEQFF. The CDR3 DNA follows: TGTGCCAGCAGCTTAGCCCAGCTGGGGTACAATGAGCAGTTCTTC. Full variable domain (missing parts from reference TRBV11-2 and TRBJ2-1): EAGVAQSPRYKIIEKRQSVAFWCNPISGHATLYWYQQILGQGPKLLIQFQNNGVVDDSQLPKDRFSAERLKGVDSTLKIQPAKLEDSAVYLCASSLAQLGYNEQFFGPGTRLTVL.